Shown below are 5 T cell receptor beta chains from a single sample sequenced in a study of cytomegalovirus exposure and HLA in healthy donors. Profiling relied on immunoSEQ multiplex PCR, and the TCRdb table lists in-frame clones only, not all of them. The table shows about 220,000 clones, with about 90% occurring only once. Specimen: PBMCs. The receptors derive from a woman aged 18-35 years in good health and CMV-seronegative.

The rearrangement uses TRBV27 and TRBJ2-7; D remains ambiguous. V lost 4 bases to trimming and J lost 3 bases, with 10 bases between them. This CDR3 is 13 amino acids long. CDR1 is MNHEY and CDR2 is SMNVEV in the germline V gene (reference sequence). The CDR3 loop is CASSWSIHYEQYF. The DNA for the CDR3 is TGTGCCAGCAGTTGGAGTATTCACTACGAGCAGTACTTC.

V and J are TRBV6-4 and TRBJ1-1; a weak D match, TRBD1 (6 bases). The V end lost 8 bases, the J end lost 1 base, and 17 bases lay between the germline ends. The CDR3 extends over 15 amino acids. Germline CDR1 is MRHNA and CDR2 is SNTAGT. The CDR3 here is CASRAQGRGNTEAFF. Here the CDR3 DNA reads TGTGCCAGCCGAGCCCAGGGGAGGGGGAACACTGAAGCTTTCTTT.

This chain joins TRBV5-6 and TRBJ1-1; 7 nucleotides align to TRBD1. The CDR3 covers 14 residues. V lost 2 bases to trimming and J lost 4 bases; unmatched junction nucleotides: 5. Germline loops: CDR1 SGHDT, CDR2 YYEEEE. The CDR3 spells CASSFKGTATEAFF. The CDR3 DNA reads TGTGCCAGCAGCTTCAAGGGGACAGCCACTGAAGCTTTCTTT. The variable domain in full, with the rest retrieved from reference TRBV5-6 and TRBJ1-1, is DAGVTQSPTHLIKTRGQQVTLRCSPKSGHDTVSWYQQALGQGPQFIFQYYEEEERQRGNFPDRFSGHQFPNYSSELNVNALLLGDSALYLCASSFKGTATEAFFGQGTRLTVV.

The chain uses TRBV5-1 and TRBJ1-6; 7 positions match TRBD1. This CDR3 has 18 amino acids. V lost 0 bases and J lost 0; bases outside the gene matches: 6. Per the germline V gene, CDR1 is SGHRS and CDR2 is YFSETQ. The CDR3 DNA is TGCGCCAGCAGCTTGGGGGGGACAGCTCGCTCCTATAATTCACCCCTCCACTTT. This sequence encodes CASSLGGTARSYNSPLHF.

V usage is TRBV10-3 and J usage is TRBJ2-7; D is unresolved. Germline assignment: CDR1 ENHRY and CDR2 SYGVKD. With 2 bases removed from V and 3 bases from J, the gap between germline ends came to 17 bases. The CDR3 loop spans 16 amino acids. As DNA, the CDR3 is TGTGCCATCAGTGAGGGCCCCTCGACTGAAAACTACGAGCAGTACTTC. The encoded protein is CAISEGPSTENYEQYF.